These 22 T cell receptor beta chains came from one sample sequenced in a study of glioma-infiltrating T cells. Amplification of TCR alpha and beta CDR3 regions from RNA used iRepertoire nested multiplex PCR. TCRdb re-called the multiplex PCR reads through MiXCR, storing one row per CDR3 protein. The sample yields approximately 100,000 distinct CDR3 sequences, approximately 26% seen once. The specimen sequenced was glioma tissue, nonneoplastic brain tissue, or PBMCs (not recorded which). The receptor set was obtained from a human donor with low-grade glioma or glioblastoma, undergoing nonglioma brain surgery, or in good health (not recorded which).

This clonotype was observed many times. The V gene is TRBV27, the J gene TRBJ2-1; 8 nucleotides align to TRBD2. J gave up 6 bases and V 3 bases, and 4 bases lay outside the gene matches. The CDR3 has 14 residues. Looked up from germline, CDR1 is MNHEY and CDR2 is SMNVEV (reference sequence). CDR3 nucleotides: TGTGCCAGCAGTTTCGTCGGGAGGGTCAATGAGCAGTTCTTC. Translation gives CASSFVGRVNEQFF.

This clonotype was recorded many times. V is TRBV27 and J is TRBJ2-4; D may be TRBD2 (5 bases). The CDR3 contains 16 residues. The germline V gene has CDR1 MNHEY and CDR2 SMNVEV (reference sequence). V lost 5 bases and J 1 base, leaving 15 bases between the germline ends. The CDR3 DNA reads TGTGCCAGCAGTGAAATCGGCGGGTCGGCCAAAAACATTCAGTACTTC. Protein sequence: CASSEIGGSAKNIQYF.

This clonotype has only one observation. CDR3 sequence (DNA): TGTGCCAGCAGCGTAGAACCGCAAGAAAACACTGAAGCTTTCTTT. Translation: CASSVEPQENTEAFF. The genes are TRBV9 and TRBJ1-1; D not resolved. This CDR3 spans 15 amino acids. V gave up 0 bases and J gave up 2 bases, with 11 bases separating them. CDR1 and CDR2 (germline): SGDLS, YYNGEE. Based on the CDR3 plus reference TRBV9 and TRBJ1-1, the full variable domain is DSGVTQTPKHLITATGQRVTLRCSPRSGDLSVYWYQQSLDQGLQFLIQYYNGEERAKGNILERFSAQQFPDLHSELNLSSLELGDSALYFCASSVEPQENTEAFFGQGTRLTVV.

Ten or more counts support this clonotype. This sequence joins TRBV14 and TRBJ2-1; D not certain. V dropped 4 bases and J dropped 8 bases, with 15 bases sitting between them. CDR3 length: 14 amino acids. Germline CDR1 and CDR2: SGHDN and FVKESK. The CDR3: CASSLPRSRDEQFF. The CDR3 DNA sequence: TGTGCCAGCAGCCTTCCCAGGAGTCGGGATGAGCAGTTCTTC.

On this clonotype itself: Being one base from a much bigger clone, this may be a read error. The chain combines TRBV14 with TRBJ1-2, with D possibly being TRBD1 (5 bases). CDR1 and CDR2 (germline): SGHDN, FVKESK. There are 14 residues in the CDR3. Trimming took 3 bases from V and 4 from J, leaving 12 bases between them. The CDR3 DNA is TGTGCCAGCAGCCAGGGGGTGGAGCCCTATGGCTACACCTTC. As protein: CASSQGVEPYGYTF.

This clonotype has only a few counts. The chain carries TRBV5-1 and TRBJ2-7, with TRBD2 identical over 7 bases. The CDR3 has 15 residues. Per the germline V gene, CDR1 is SGHRS and CDR2 is YFSETQ. V lost 6 bases to trimming and J lost 6 bases; unmatched junction nucleotides: 15. The CDR3, as DNA: TGCGCCAGCACCCCCCTAGCGGACTCCCCCTCCGAGCAGTACTTC. It codes for CASTPLADSPSEQYF.

This clonotype was seen at least ten times. The rearrangement uses TRBV7-2 and TRBJ2-3; D unresolved. In germline, CDR1 is SGHTA, CDR2 FQGNSA. The CDR3 totals 14 residues. Between the trimmed V and J ends, which lost 5 bases and 0 bases, there was a span of 9 bases. CDR3 region: CASSLQGSTDTQYF. The CDR3 DNA is TGTGCCAGCAGCCTCCAAGGCAGCACAGATACGCAGTATTTT. Full variable domain (missing parts from reference TRBV7-2 and TRBJ2-3): GAGVSQSPSNKVTEKGKDVELRCDPISGHTALYWYRQSLGQGLEFLIYFQGNSAPDKSGLPSDRFSAERTGGSVSTLTIQRTQQEDSAVYLCASSLQGSTDTQYFGPGTRLTVL.

This clonotype was observed at least ten times. The J gene is TRBJ1-2, the V gene TRBV29-1, with D possibly being TRBD1 (6 bases). CDR3 size: 13 residues. V was clipped by 4 bases and J by 2 bases, with 11 bases between them. Germline values: CDR1 SQVTM, CDR2 ANQGSEA. The chain's CDR3 is CSVVTGFNYGYTF. DNA for the CDR3: TGCAGCGTTGTGACAGGTTTCAACTATGGCTACACCTTC.

A note on this clonotype: One base away lies a much larger clone, so this may be a sequencing read error. The rearrangement uses TRBV5-1 and TRBJ2-5; possible D gene TRBD1, 5 bases. V lost 6 bases and J lost 4, with 10 bases in between. The CDR3 has 12 amino acids. The V gene's germline CDR1 is SGHRS and CDR2 YFSETQ. CDR3 nucleotide sequence: TGCGCCAGCAAGGACATCCGAGAGACCCAGTACTTC. It yields the protein CASKDIRETQYF.

Note on this clonotype: The junction does not match germline at one end; this may be a read error. The J gene is TRBJ1-1, the V gene TRBV3-1, with a weak D call TRBD1 (6 bases). Looked up from germline, CDR1 is LGHDT and CDR2 is YNNKEL (reference sequence). CDR3 size: 16 residues. The CDR3 protein is CASSQLSGTYNTETFF. The CDR3 nucleotides are TGTGCCAGCAGCCAACTTTCCGGGACATACAACACTGAAACTTTCTTT.

This clonotype was counted at least ten times. The chain combines TRBV19 with TRBJ2-1; 7 bases are a match to TRBD1. CDR1 LNHDA and CDR2 SQIVND come from the germline V gene (reference sequence). V lost 8 bases, J lost 4 bases, and 5 bases stayed unmatched. There are 13 residues in the CDR3. DNA for the CDR3: TGTGCCAGTGCGACAGGGTCTTACAATGAGCAGTTCTTC. This codes for CASATGSYNEQFF.

CDR3 sequence: CSVPPSGRWKFF. As DNA, the CDR3 is TGCAGTGTTCCACCTAGCGGGAGGTGGAAGTTCTTC. J is TRBJ2-1 and V is TRBV20-1; 11 nucleotides agree with TRBD2. The CDR3 contains 12 residues. CDR1 and CDR2 (germline): DFQATT, SNEGSKA (reference sequence). J gave up 14 bases and V 7 bases, and 10 bases lay outside the gene matches.

This clonotype was picked up many times. This rearrangement joins TRBV2 to TRBJ1-3, with D hard to call. Germline assignment: CDR1 SNHLY and CDR2 FYNNEI. CDR3 length: 14 amino acids. Trimming left V 8 bases short and J 0 bases short, with 11 bases between. In DNA form, the CDR3 reads TGTGCCAGCTCGCAACTGTTCTCTGGAAACACCATATATTTT. It is translated as CASSQLFSGNTIYF.

Points on this clonotype: A clone one base away is much larger, so this may be a read error. In DNA, the CDR3 is TGTGCCAGTAGCGGGGTAGCACTGCGGACTGAAGCTTCCTTT. It translates to CASSGVALRTEASF. The chain has TRBV19 and TRBJ1-1; D not certain. CDR1 LNHDA and CDR2 SQIVND come from the germline V gene (reference sequence). CDR3 length: 14 residues.

Ten or more counts support this clonotype. The DNA for the CDR3 is TGTGCCAGCAGTTACTCGGGACAGGGAGGAAACACCATATATTTT. As protein: CASSYSGQGGNTIYF. The V call is TRBV6-5, the J call TRBJ1-3; TRBD1 aligns across 9 bases. The ends lost 0 bases at V and 4 bases at J; junction bases unmatched: 1. Looked up from germline, CDR1 is MNHEY and CDR2 is SVGAGI. This CDR3 spans 15 amino acids.

Details on this clonotype: This may stem from a read error, because a much larger clone lies one nucleotide away. Likely a read error: the CDR3 ends without its conserved phenylalanine or tryptophan. The gene calls are TRBV19 and TRBJ1-1; D gene ambiguous. The V gene's germline CDR1 is LNHDA and CDR2 SQIVND (reference sequence). Trimming cost V 9 bases and J 5 bases, with 10 bases left between them. The CDR3 has 11 amino acids. In nucleotides, the CDR3 is TGTGCCAGCCTGGACGGAACTGAAGCTTTCCTT. Translating gives CASLDGTEAFL.

This clonotype has only a few counts. The chain carries TRBV29-1 and TRBJ2-1; D is possibly TRBD1 (5 bases). Trimming removed 4 bases at V and 0 bases at J, with 19 bases between. This CDR3 is 17 amino acids long. CDR1 and CDR2 from the germline V gene are SQVTM and ANQGSEA. CDR3 sequence reads: CSVGDSQVSYSYNEQFF. The CDR3 DNA reads TGCAGCGTTGGAGACAGCCAAGTTTCTTACTCCTACAATGAGCAGTTCTTC.

This clonotype was recorded at least ten times. The rearrangement joins TRBV4-2 to TRBJ2-3; 10 nucleotides align to TRBD1. The CDR3 covers 16 residues. With 5 bases clipped from V and 1 base from J, the junction kept 6 bases outside the gene matches. The germline CDR1 and CDR2 sequences are LGHNA and YNFKEQ. In nucleotides, the CDR3 is TGTGCCAGCAGCAACTCCGGGACAGGGGGCACAGATACGCAGTATTTT. The encoded protein is CASSNSGTGGTDTQYF.

On this clonotype: A junction end diverges from the germline sequence, so it may reflect a read error. The chain is built from TRBV12-3 or TRBV12-4 and TRBJ1-1; a possible D gene is TRBD1 (5 bases). The CDR3 is made up of 12 amino acids. The CDR3 coding sequence is TGTGCCAGCAGCCGACAGAACACTGAAGCTTCCTTT. Translation: CASSRQNTEASF.

This clonotype was counted between two and nine times. The chain carries TRBV7-2 and TRBJ2-3; a weak D match, TRBD1 (5 bases). CDR1 is SGHTA and CDR2 is FQGNSA in the germline V gene. The CDR3 extends over 16 amino acids. Deletions cut 1 base from V and 4 bases from J, with 15 bases between. The CDR3 coding sequence is TGTGCCAGCAGCTTAGGGGGCAAACAAGGAGCAGATACGCAGTATTTT. Translating gives CASSLGGKQGADTQYF.

This clonotype was recorded at least ten times. The chain couples TRBV20-1 to TRBJ1-1; 10 bases align to TRBD1. The V gene's germline CDR1 is DFQATT and CDR2 SNEGSKA (reference sequence). The CDR3 length is 13 residues. V lost 5 bases, J lost 4 bases, and 4 bases stayed unmatched. CDR3 amino acids: CSAPGTGVTEAFF. The CDR3 DNA is TGCAGTGCTCCAGGGACAGGGGTCACTGAAGCTTTCTTT.

As concerns this clonotype: Being one base from a much bigger clone, this may be a read error. V usage is TRBV24-1 and J usage is TRBJ2-3; D is perhaps TRBD2 (6 bases). Germline-derived CDR1 and CDR2 are KGHDR and SFDVKD. The germline V and J ends were trimmed by 9 bases and 3 bases, with 15 bases remaining between them. This CDR3 region has 14 residues. The CDR3 DNA sequence: TGTGCCACCCGAAGGGACTTTAGAACAGATACGCAGTATTTT. Protein: CATRRDFRTDTQYF.